The rows below give T cell receptor beta chains drawn from one sample of a study of T-cell memory formation after mild COVID-19. MiXCR, run by TCRdb on the 5' RACE reads, gives a single entry per CDR3 protein. The data show 450,000 to 650,000 distinct CDR3 sequences, 20% to 25% seen once. Sequencing was done on a sample of PBMCs or a T cell subset sorted from them (not recorded which). The receptors here all came from an adult woman who had mild COVID-19 (a few samples of this study predate the infection). Cell type and time point are not known. Both conserved end residues are trimmed from each CDR3.

CDR3: ASSQRGPSFYGYT
J: TRBJ1-2
V: TRBV4-2

CDR3: SVEGGQGGDTQY
J: TRBJ2-3
V: TRBV29-1

CDR3: ASREQGSRNQPQH
J: TRBJ1-5
V: TRBV19

CDR3: ASSLTGTQAF
J: TRBJ1-1
V: TRBV7-2

CDR3: ASTSAENSYEQY
J: TRBJ2-7
V: TRBV5-6

CDR3: ASSLSGGPVDTIY
J: TRBJ1-3
V: TRBV7-9

CDR3: ASSEALTSRPTQY
J: TRBJ2-3
V: TRBV2

CDR3: ASSRQGTNTEAF
J: TRBJ1-1
V: TRBV4-1

CDR3: ASSDQAEETQY
J: TRBJ2-5
V: TRBV25-1

CDR3: ASSQLAGGATDTQY
J: TRBJ2-3
V: TRBV3-1

CDR3: ASGQVPRPLH
J: TRBJ1-6
V: TRBV12-3/TRBV12-4

CDR3: ASSGPGQGPRTDTQY
J: TRBJ2-3
V: TRBV12-3/TRBV12-4

CDR3: ASSMTSGYTDTQY
J: TRBJ2-3
V: TRBV7-6

CDR3: ASSLARQGDQY
J: TRBJ2-5
V: TRBV7-2

CDR3: ATSDPRGGDNEQF
J: TRBJ2-1
V: TRBV24-1

CDR3: ASSKREQETQY
J: TRBJ2-5
V: TRBV4-1

CDR3: ASSPTAGNTEAF
J: TRBJ1-1
V: TRBV18

CDR3: ASSPIAGIHTDTQY
J: TRBJ2-3
V: TRBV5-6

CDR3: ASSIGTSTDTQY
J: TRBJ2-3
V: TRBV19

CDR3: VSSYYSTSGANVLT
J: TRBJ2-6
V: TRBV6-5

CDR3: ASSVDRVGTQY
J: TRBJ2-5
V: TRBV12-3/TRBV12-4

CDR3: ASSLDRSDEQF
J: TRBJ2-1
V: TRBV5-1

CDR3: ASSLLERVSSYEQY
J: TRBJ2-7
V: TRBV5-1

CDR3: AISENPGTYGYT
J: TRBJ1-2
V: TRBV10-3

CDR3: SVASGDSYEQY
J: TRBJ2-7
V: TRBV20-1

CDR3: ASGLGRKILAKNIQY
J: TRBJ2-4
V: TRBV12-5

CDR3: ASSFLRVDGTDTQY
J: TRBJ2-3
V: TRBV7-2

CDR3: SVSRGNTDTQY
J: TRBJ2-3
V: TRBV29-1

CDR3: SVELGLYYGYT
J: TRBJ1-2
V: TRBV29-1

CDR3: ASSLESQFYEQY
J: TRBJ2-7
V: TRBV11-2

CDR3: ASRLGTSGPGELF
J: TRBJ2-2
V: TRBV27

CDR3: ASSRTGLNTEAF
J: TRBJ1-1
V: TRBV4-1

CDR3: ASSTQLAESQY
J: TRBJ2-7
V: TRBV5-1

CDR3: ASSSGFADTQY
J: TRBJ2-3
V: TRBV12-3/TRBV12-4

CDR3: ASSGTSASSYNEQF
J: TRBJ2-1
V: TRBV6-6

CDR3: ASSEAGGESGANVLT
J: TRBJ2-6
V: TRBV25-1

CDR3: SARGFNSVNTEAF
J: TRBJ1-1
V: TRBV20-1

CDR3: ASSEEGTSGISSYNEQF
J: TRBJ2-1
V: TRBV6-1

CDR3: ASSPMGTGGRETQY
J: TRBJ2-5
V: TRBV7-3

CDR3: SAAVGNTEAF
J: TRBJ1-1
V: TRBV20-1

CDR3: ASSVRDYQETQY
J: TRBJ2-5
V: TRBV7-2